Reported below is one T cell receptor (beta chain). Its antigen remains unidentified. Base qualities are missing; no much larger clone stands one base away. The sample belongs to a study of blood T cells in healthy people across ages (dated by TCRdb to between 2014 and 2016). Some background on the complete study: In model experiments, template switching captured about one uniquely barcoded TCR beta cDNA molecule for every two T cells. Four age groups were formed from the donors: young (average about 17 years), middle-aged (around 41), aged (approximately 60) and long-lived (82). Donors of different ages were randomly distributed across sequencing lanes to avoid experimental bias. The study measured age-related changes in TCR beta repertoire diversity using deep sequencing normalized with unique cDNA molecular identifiers. The study analyzed two additional independent replicas of 1 million unique cDNA reads from the same blood draw for two donors, one aged 18 to 29 and one aged 80 or older. The paper's findings and limits, for the study overall: Observed TCR beta diversity per million T cells fell roughly linearly with age, and a significant reduction was already apparent by age approximately 41. Since profiling was done on bulk unsorted PBMCs, naive and antigen-experienced compartments could not be conclusively compared. The CMV infection status of donors was not known, potentially confounding age-related changes in expanded clonotypes. Compared with the aged group, the long-lived group had more naive CD4+ T cells, fewer expanded clones and increased TCR diversity, a pattern suggesting age selection. Estimates of total diversity based on one million sequenced T cells were considered lower bounds and underestimates. The percentage of naive T cells measured by flow cytometry correlated strongly with observed TCR beta diversity.

Donors were a few dozen systemically healthy Caucasian individuals from Russia aged 6 to 90 years. Around 10 milliliters of peripheral blood were drawn from each donor into EDTA-treated Vacutainer tubes. Ficoll-Paque density-gradient centrifugation was used to isolate PBMCs, with at least 6 million per sample. Trizol reagent was used to extract total RNA from the PBMCs, yielding at least 5.5 micrograms per sample. For every donor, flow cytometry on a PBMC aliquot measured the percentage of naive CD45RAhigh/CD27high T cells. Here V drops 5 bases and J drops 5 bases, and the junction holds 5 bases not matched to any gene. According to the germline V gene, CDR1 reads SGHTA and CDR2 reads FQGNSA. Counted from cysteine to phenylalanine, this CDR3 has 13 amino acids. Only the CDR3 DNA is retained, 39 bases long and in frame from the first base. The library came from 5' RACE. Sequencing was performed on an Illumina HiSeq 2500. A second roughly 6 to 12 cycle PCR used a sample-barcoded 5' primer and a J-beta primer mix. A unique molecular identifier was introduced onto each TCR beta cDNA molecule by a template-switch 5' adaptor carrying 12 random nucleotides. Each sample yielded at least 3 million CDR3-containing paired-end reads. First-strand cDNA was synthesized from all RNA with the Mint cDNA synthesis kit, primed by a TRBC-specific oligonucleotide. After uracil-DNA glycosylase treatment, a first 18-cycle PCR used universal primers M1SS and BC2_uni_R on all cDNA. In the authors' own workflow: Each sample was normalized by randomly selecting 1 million high-quality reads, each carrying a distinct molecular identifier. Reads sharing molecular identifiers were discarded rather than binned into consensus sequences. MiTCR, run with a Q25 quality threshold and the strictest error-elimination algorithm, handled CDR3 identification, clonotype clustering and error correction. A nonparametric unseen species model using Euler transformation provided a lower-bound estimate of total TCR beta diversity. The public reads were reanalyzed by TCRdb: fastp trimming at Q25, MiXCR alignment, in-frame beta chains only. Entries are consolidated by CDR3 protein sequence, retaining the most common genes and DNA. In this record, the V and J calls reflect TCRdb's handling and not the investigators' own analysis. This sample is represented by about 290,000 distinct CDR3 sequences; roughly 27% of them were singletons. Over 25% of the sample is held by the ten biggest clonotypes.

This clonotype was sampled from a woman aged 70 to 79 in good health. Recombination connected TRBV7-2 to TRBJ2-5, with 7 middle bases fitting TRBD1. The sequencing input was blood. At the DNA level, the sequence is TGTGCCAGCAGCCCGGACAGGTGGGAGACCCAGTACTTC. This translates into CASSPDRWETQYF.